Below are 15 T cell receptor beta chains sequenced from a single sample in a study of T cells in Graves' hyperthyroidism and ophthalmopathy (dated by TCRdb to the late 2010s). Library construction relied on multiplex PCR. The sequencer listed for this sample is Illumina HiSeq 2000. The TCR beta CDR3 regions were amplified from RNA transcripts. The TCR CDR3 was subjected to a first round of RT-PCR using the HTBI primer set and the Qiagen OneStep RT-PCR kit. In-frame beta chains were kept once TCRdb had trimmed the public reads at Q25 with fastp and called clones with MiXCR. Each record represents a unique CDR3 protein, reported with the most common genes and DNA among its rows. The sample profile shows fewer than 700,000 distinct CDR3 sequences; 15% to 20% of them were found once. Together, the top ten hold 3.8% of the sample. Sequencing was done on a sample of blood. These TCRs come from a woman aged 30 to 39 with Graves' hyperthyroidism.

This clonotype has ten or more counts. The chain is built from TRBV25-1 and TRBJ1-4, with no clear D. CDR3 size: 16 residues. In germline, CDR1 is MGHDK, CDR2 SYGVNS. V shed 3 bases and J shed 0 bases, with 11 bases lying between them. The CDR3 reads CASSDRFTATNEKLFF. The CDR3 bases are TGTGCCAGCAGTGACCGCTTCACCGCAACTAATGAAAAACTGTTTTTT.

In this sample, this clonotype turned up many times. The V call is TRBV24-1, the J call TRBJ2-1; D uncertain. The V gene lost 1 base and the J gene lost 6 bases, with 9 bases spanning the gap. The CDR3 extends over 14 amino acids. Germline V gene sequence: CDR1 KGHDR, CDR2 SFDVKD. The chain's CDR3 is CATSDFTGGNEQFF. Here the CDR3 DNA reads TGTGCCACCAGTGATTTCACGGGTGGCAATGAGCAGTTCTTC.

The chain joins TRBV25-1 to TRBJ2-1, with D hard to call. Germline V gene data show CDR1 as MGHDK and CDR2 as SYGVNS. This CDR3 is 15 amino acids long. V was pared by 7 bases and J by 4 bases, with 17 bases between. As DNA, the CDR3 is TGTGCCAGCACCCATGGCTCCCCCAAATACAATGAGCAGTTCTTC. This encodes CASTHGSPKYNEQFF.

In its sample, this clonotype was seen many times. The chain joins TRBV10-3 to TRBJ1-1; 8 bases align to TRBD1. CDR1 and CDR2 (germline): ENHRY, SYGVKD. This CDR3 comprises 15 residues. V lost 6 bases and J lost 6; bases outside the gene matches: 12. The CDR3 region has the DNA TGTGCCATCAGGGTCGAAACAGGGGGAAAGCCTGAAGCTTTCTTT. Translating it yields CAIRVETGGKPEAFF.

This clonotype was counted many times. The limits of the CDR3 on the DNA are not certain, so only TCRdb's listed CDR3 is given. The chain carries TRBV28 and TRBJ1-1; TRBD1 reflects the table's D call only, with no check against the DNA. Germline CDR1 reads MDHEN; CDR2 reads SYDVKM. The CDR3 is 13 amino acids in total, end residues counted. The chain's CDR3 is CASSVGGGTETFF.

This clonotype was seen repeatedly, ten times or more. CDR3 nucleotides: TGTGCCAGCAACCGGGACAGACCAGATACGCAGTATTTT. It translates to CASNRDRPDTQYF. The rearrangement uses TRBV2 and TRBJ2-3; the match to TRBD1 covers 7 bases. The CDR3 loop spans 13 amino acids. CDR1 SNHLY and CDR2 FYNNEI come from the germline V gene. Trimming at V came to 7 bases and at J to 4 bases, leaving 5 bases not matched to a gene. The full variable domain, completed using reference TRBV2 and TRBJ2-3, is EPEVTQTPSHQVTQMGQEVILRCVPISNHLYFYWYRQILGQKVEFLVSFYNNEISEKSEIFDDQFSVERPDGSNFTLKIRSTKLEDSAMYFCASNRDRPDTQYFGPGTRLTVL.

CDR3 coding DNA: TGCGCCAGCAGACCGGACAGGAGCACAGATACGCAGTATTTT. Translating it yields CASRPDRSTDTQYF. The V call is TRBV5-1, the J call TRBJ2-3, with 7 bases fitting TRBD1. V was clipped by 5 bases and J by 0 bases; unmatched bases: 3. The CDR3 consists of 14 residues. The germline V gene encodes CDR1 SGHRS and CDR2 YFSETQ.

This chain joins TRBV14 and TRBJ2-1; 9 bases fit TRBD2. The CDR3 runs to 15 residues. After removal of 7 bases from V and 2 bases from J, the junction contained 6 bases not matched to a gene. Germline CDR1 is SGHDN and CDR2 is FVKESK. The CDR3 nucleotides read TGTGCCAGCACCTTTGGACTAGCGACCTACAATGAGCAGTTCTTC. Translated, it gives CASTFGLATYNEQFF.

This clonotype came up a few times. The rearrangement uses TRBV7-9 and TRBJ2-3, with TRBD2 matching over 7 bases. This CDR3 has 16 residues. CDR1 is SEHNR, CDR2 FQNEAQ, per germline (reference sequence). The trim removed 1 base at V and 0 bases at J, leaving 4 bases unmatched. The CDR3 is CASSLGEGGSTDTQYF. The CDR3 DNA follows: TGTGCCAGCAGCTTAGGGGAGGGTGGAAGCACAGATACGCAGTATTTT.

In this sample, this clonotype turned up a few times. A much larger clone differs by one base, so this may be a read error. The chain recombines TRBV6-5 with TRBJ1-1; no firm D call. Per the germline V gene, CDR1 is MNHEY and CDR2 is SVGAGI. CDR3 length: 15 amino acids. The CDR3 nucleotides are TGTGCCAGCAGTTTCCTCTCTCCCTTCGTCGGTGAAACTTTCTTT. Translation: CASSFLSPFVGETFF.

This clonotype was recorded many times. The V and J genes are TRBV20-1 and TRBJ2-1; 7 bases are shared with TRBD2. This CDR3 has 17 residues. The V gene's germline CDR1 is DFQATT and CDR2 SNEGSKA (reference sequence). Trimming removed 5 bases from V and 0 bases from J; junction bases left unmatched: 13. CDR3 coding DNA: TGCAGTGCTGAACGAACATTCACTAGCGACTCCTACAATGAGCAGTTCTTC. As protein: CSAERTFTSDSYNEQFF.

The chain uses TRBV7-3 and TRBJ2-2, with D uncertain. The V end lost 5 bases, the J end lost 4 bases, and 17 bases lay between the germline ends. CDR1 is SGHTA and CDR2 is FQGTGA in the germline V gene. This CDR3 region has 16 residues. As DNA, the CDR3 is TGTGCCAGCAGCCCCTCTCAGGTTGCGTCCACCGGGGAGCTGTTTTTT. Translation: CASSPSQVASTGELFF.

This clonotype was seen only a few times. CDR3 nucleotides: TGTGCCAGCTCCCGGGATTGGGCAGATACGCAGTATTTT. The encoded protein is CASSRDWADTQYF. The chain combines TRBV18 with TRBJ2-3, with a tentative D call TRBD2 (5 bases). The CDR3 consists of 13 residues. Germline loops: CDR1 KGHSH, CDR2 LQKENI. V was cut by 6 bases and J by 4 bases, with 11 bases left in between.

CDR3: CASKVRAGGDIQYF. CDR3 nucleotide sequence: TGCGCCAGCAAAGTTCGTGCGGGGGGGGACATTCAGTACTTC. The chain couples TRBV5-1 to TRBJ2-4; 9 bases map to TRBD2. The CDR3 has 14 amino acids. V trimming: 6 bases; J trimming: 8 bases; junction bases outside the gene matches: 9. Germline CDR1 and CDR2: SGHRS and YFSETQ.

This clonotype has just a few counts. The chain is built from TRBV5-4 and TRBJ1-2, with no clear D. CDR1 is SGHNT, CDR2 YYREEE, per germline (reference sequence). This CDR3 is built from 14 residues. The V end lost 6 bases, the J end lost 2 bases, and 14 bases lay between the germline ends. The CDR3 nucleotides are TGTGCCAGCACCCCGGGAGGCAACAACTATGGCTACACCTTC. It is translated as CASTPGGNNYGYTF.